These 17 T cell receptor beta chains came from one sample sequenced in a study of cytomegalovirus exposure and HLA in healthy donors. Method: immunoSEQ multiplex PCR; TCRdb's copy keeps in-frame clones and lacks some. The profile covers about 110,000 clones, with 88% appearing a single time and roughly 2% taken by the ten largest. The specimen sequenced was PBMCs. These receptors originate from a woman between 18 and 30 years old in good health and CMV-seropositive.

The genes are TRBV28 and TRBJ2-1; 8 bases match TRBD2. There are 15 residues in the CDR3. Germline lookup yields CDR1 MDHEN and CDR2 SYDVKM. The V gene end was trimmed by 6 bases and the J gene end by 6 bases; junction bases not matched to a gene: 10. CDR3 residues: CASSSAGGARNEQFF. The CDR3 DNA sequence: TGTGCCAGCAGCTCCGCCGGGGGGGCCCGCAATGAGCAGTTCTTC.

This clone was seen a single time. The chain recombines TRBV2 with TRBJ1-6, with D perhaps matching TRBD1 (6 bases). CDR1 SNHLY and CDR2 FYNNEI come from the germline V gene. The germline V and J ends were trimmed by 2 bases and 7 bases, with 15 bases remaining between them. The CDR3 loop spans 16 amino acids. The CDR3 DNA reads TGTGCCAGCAGTGAAAGGGGGATCCCAAACAATTCACCCCTCCACTTT. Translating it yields CASSERGIPNNSPLHF.

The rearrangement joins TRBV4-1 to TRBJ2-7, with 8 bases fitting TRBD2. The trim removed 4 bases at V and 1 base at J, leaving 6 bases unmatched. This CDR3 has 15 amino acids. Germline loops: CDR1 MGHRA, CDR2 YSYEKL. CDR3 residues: CASSLERGKSYEQYF. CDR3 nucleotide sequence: TGCGCCAGCAGCCTCGAGCGGGGGAAGTCCTACGAGCAGTACTTC.

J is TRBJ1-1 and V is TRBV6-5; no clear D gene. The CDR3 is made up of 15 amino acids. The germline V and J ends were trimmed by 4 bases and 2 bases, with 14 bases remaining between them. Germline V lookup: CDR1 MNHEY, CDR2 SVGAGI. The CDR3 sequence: CASSSFPAGNTEAFF. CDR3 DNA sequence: TGTGCCAGCAGTTCCTTCCCGGCGGGAAACACTGAAGCTTTCTTT.

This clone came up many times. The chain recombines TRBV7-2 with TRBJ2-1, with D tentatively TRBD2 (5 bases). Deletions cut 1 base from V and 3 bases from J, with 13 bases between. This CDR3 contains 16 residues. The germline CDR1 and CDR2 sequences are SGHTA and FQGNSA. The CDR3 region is CASSLVPPGDYNEQFF. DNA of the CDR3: TGTGCCAGCAGCTTAGTCCCCCCCGGGGACTACAATGAGCAGTTCTTC.

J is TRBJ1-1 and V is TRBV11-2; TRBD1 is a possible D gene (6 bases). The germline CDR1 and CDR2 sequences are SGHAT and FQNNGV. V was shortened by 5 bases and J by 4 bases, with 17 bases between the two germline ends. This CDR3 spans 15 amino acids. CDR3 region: CASSTGGGRTTEAFF. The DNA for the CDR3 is TGTGCCAGCAGCACGGGAGGGGGAAGGACCACTGAAGCTTTCTTT.

For the CDR3, the DNA is TGTGCCATCAGTGGACAGGGGGCCACTTACAATGAGCAGTTCTTC. It specifies CAISGQGATYNEQFF. The chain uses TRBV10-3 and TRBJ2-1; TRBD1 aligns across 10 bases. The CDR3 covers 15 residues. J was trimmed by 4 bases and V by 4 bases; bases with no gene match: 4. Germline CDR1 and CDR2: ENHRY and SYGVKD.

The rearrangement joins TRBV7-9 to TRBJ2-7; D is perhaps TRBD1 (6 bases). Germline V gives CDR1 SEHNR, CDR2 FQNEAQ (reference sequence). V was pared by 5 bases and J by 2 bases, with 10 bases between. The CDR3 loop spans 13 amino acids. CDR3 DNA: TGTGCCAGCAGCGCAACAGGGACCTACGAGCAGTACTTC. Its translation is CASSATGTYEQYF. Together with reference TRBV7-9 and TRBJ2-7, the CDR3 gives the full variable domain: DTGVSQNPRHKITKRGQNVTFRCDPISEHNRLYWYRQTLGQGPEFLTYFQNEAQLEKSRLLSDRFSAERPKGSFSTLEIQRTEQGDSAMYLCASSATGTYEQYFGPGTRLTVT.

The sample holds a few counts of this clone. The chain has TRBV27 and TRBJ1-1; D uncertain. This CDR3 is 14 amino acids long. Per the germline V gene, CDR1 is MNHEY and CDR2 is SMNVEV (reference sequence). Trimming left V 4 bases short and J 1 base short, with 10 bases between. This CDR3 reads CASSWIGSNTEAFF. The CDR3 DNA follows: TGTGCCAGCAGTTGGATCGGGTCGAACACTGAAGCTTTCTTT.

The CDR3 loop reads CASSPPSGTGRYEQYF. The CDR3 coding sequence is TGTGCCAGCAGTCCTCCCTCCGGGACAGGGCGCTACGAGCAGTACTTC. J is TRBJ2-7 and V is TRBV28, with TRBD1 identical over 9 bases. V dropped 5 bases and J dropped 3; count of bases not matched to a gene: 11. Looked up from germline, CDR1 is MDHEN and CDR2 is SYDVKM. The CDR3 runs to 16 residues.

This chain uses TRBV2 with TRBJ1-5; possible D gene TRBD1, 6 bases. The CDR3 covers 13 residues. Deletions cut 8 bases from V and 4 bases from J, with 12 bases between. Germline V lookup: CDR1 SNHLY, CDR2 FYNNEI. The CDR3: CASHGQTNQPQHF. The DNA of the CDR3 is TGTGCCAGCCACGGACAGACGAATCAGCCCCAGCATTTT.

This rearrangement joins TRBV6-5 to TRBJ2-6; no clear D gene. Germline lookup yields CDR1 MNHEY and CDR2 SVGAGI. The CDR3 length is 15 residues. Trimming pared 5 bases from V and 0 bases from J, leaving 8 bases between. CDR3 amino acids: CASSPSRSGANVLTF. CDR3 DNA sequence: TGTGCCAGCAGTCCCAGTCGCTCTGGGGCCAACGTCCTGACTTTC.

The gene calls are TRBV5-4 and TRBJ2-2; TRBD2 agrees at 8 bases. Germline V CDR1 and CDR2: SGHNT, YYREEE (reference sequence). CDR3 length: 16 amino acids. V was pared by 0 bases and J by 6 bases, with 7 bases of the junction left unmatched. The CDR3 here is CASSLVGGGRAGELFF. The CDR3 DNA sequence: TGTGCCAGCAGCTTGGTCGGGGGGGGCAGGGCCGGGGAGCTGTTTTTT.

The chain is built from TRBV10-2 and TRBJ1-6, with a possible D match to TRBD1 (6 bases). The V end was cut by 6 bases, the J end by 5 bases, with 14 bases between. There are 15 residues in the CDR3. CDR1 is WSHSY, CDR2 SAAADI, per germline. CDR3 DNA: TGCGCCAGCAGGACAGGCCCCGCTAATAATTCACCCCTCCACTTT. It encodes CASRTGPANNSPLHF.

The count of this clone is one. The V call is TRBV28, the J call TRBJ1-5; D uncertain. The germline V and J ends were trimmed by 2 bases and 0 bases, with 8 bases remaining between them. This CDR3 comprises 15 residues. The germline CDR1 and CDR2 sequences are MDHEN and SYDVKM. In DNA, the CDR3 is TGTGCCAGCAGTTTACGCACATATAGCAATCAGCCCCAGCATTTT. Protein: CASSLRTYSNQPQHF. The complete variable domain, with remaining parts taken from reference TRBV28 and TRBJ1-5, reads DVKVTQSSRYLVKRTGEKVFLECVQDMDHENMFWYRQDPGLGLRLIYFSYDVKMKEKGDIPEGYSVSREKKERFSLILESASTNQTSMYLCASSLRTYSNQPQHFGDGTRLSIL.

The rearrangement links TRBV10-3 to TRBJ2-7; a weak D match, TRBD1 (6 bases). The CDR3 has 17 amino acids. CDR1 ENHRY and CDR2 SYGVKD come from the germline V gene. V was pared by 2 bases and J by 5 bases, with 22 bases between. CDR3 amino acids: CAISEGIDRPRSDEQYF. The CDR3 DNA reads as TGTGCCATCAGTGAGGGAATTGACAGGCCCCGATCCGACGAGCAGTACTTC.

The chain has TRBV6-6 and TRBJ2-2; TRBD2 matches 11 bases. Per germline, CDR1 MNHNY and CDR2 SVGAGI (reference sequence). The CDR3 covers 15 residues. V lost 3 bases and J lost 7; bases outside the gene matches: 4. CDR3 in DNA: TGTGCCAGCAGTTATTCGCTAGCGGGGGGCGGGGAGCTGTTTTTT. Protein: CASSYSLAGGGELFF.